A selection of T cell receptor beta chains follows, all from one sample in a study of blood T cells in healthy people across ages. From the 5' RACE reads, TCRdb called clonotypes with MiXCR, one entry per CDR3 protein. Among about 1.1 million distinct CDR3 sequences, 35% to 45% were seen once, and the ten largest hold around 13%. Sequencing was carried out using blood. The receptors originated from a man between 18 and 35 years old in good health. The CDR3 runs from the conserved cysteine through the conserved F or W. D genes are given only for firm matches. Expanded clones are given a class, and other clones once, few, many or no size at all.

V gene	J gene	clone size	D gene	CDR3 protein	CDR3 DNA
TRBV6-2/TRBV6-3	TRBJ2-1	-	-	CASSQWGEYNEQFF	TGTGCCAGCAGCCAGTGGGGGGAATACAATGAGCAGTTCTTC
TRBV12-3/TRBV12-4	TRBJ1-5	-	-	CASSFLLNQPQHF	TGTGCCAGCAGTTTTCTTCTCAATCAGCCCCAGCATTTT
TRBV10-2	TRBJ1-5	-	-	CASSENRRPGRNQPQHF	TGCGCCAGCAGTGAGAATAGAAGGCCAGGACGTAATCAGCCCCAGCATTTT
TRBV7-2	TRBJ2-3	-	-	CASSLERLTDTQYF	TGTGCCAGCAGCCTAGAGAGGCTCACAGATACGCAGTATTTT
TRBV28	TRBJ2-1	few	TRBD2	CASSSLAGGITYNEQFF	TGTGCCAGCAGTTCACTAGCGGGGGGGATCACGTACAATGAGCAGTTCTTC
TRBV21-1	TRBJ1-1	few	-	CASSKGDSRIRQGRVAFF	TGTGCCAGCAGCAAAGGGGATTCGAGGATTAGACAGGGACGAGTGGCTTTCTTT
TRBV18	TRBJ1-1	-	-	CASSPAAGMNTEAFF	TGTGCCAGCTCACCGGCAGCAGGGATGAACACTGAAGCTTTCTTT
TRBV7-6	TRBJ2-3	few	TRBD2	CASSTLAGGTADTQYF	TGTGCCAGCAGCACCTTAGCGGGGGGCACAGCCGATACGCAGTATTTT
TRBV6-2/TRBV6-3	TRBJ1-5	-	-	CASSLHPGHSNSNQPQHF	TGTGCCAGCAGTCTCCATCCGGGACACTCCAATAGCAATCAGCCCCAGCATTTT
TRBV6-5	TRBJ1-2	few	-	CASSPGISPSGGYTF	TGTGCCAGCAGTCCCGGGATCAGTCCTTCTGGTGGCTACACCTTC
TRBV29-1	TRBJ1-1	few	-	CSVEDRGVRNTEAFF	TGCAGCGTTGAAGATCGCGGGGTTAGGAACACTGAAGCTTTCTTT
TRBV6-1	TRBJ1-5	few	TRBD1	CASVGGTENQPQHF	TGTGCCAGCGTAGGGGGGACAGAAAATCAGCCCCAGCATTTT
TRBV20-1	TRBJ1-2	-	-	CSARFGATNYGYTF	TGCAGTGCTAGATTTGGGGCGACTAACTATGGCTACACCTTC
TRBV3-1	TRBJ1-1	many	-	CASSQVGTEAFF	TGTGCCAGCAGCCAAGTGGGGACTGAAGCTTTCTTT
TRBV29-1	TRBJ1-2	-	-	CSVETGWYGYTF	TGCAGCGTTGAGACGGGGTGGTATGGCTACACCTTC
TRBV4-1	TRBJ2-7	few	-	CASSQQVSGAYEQYF	TGCGCCAGCAGCCAACAGGTTTCAGGTGCCTACGAGCAGTACTTC
TRBV29-1	TRBJ1-2	-	TRBD1	CSVVDRENGYTF	TGCAGCGTTGTAGACAGGGAGAATGGCTACACCTTC
TRBV20-1	TRBJ2-1	-	-	CSAPLASNDEQFF	TGCAGTGCCCCGTTGGCTAGCAACGATGAGCAGTTCTTC
TRBV7-2	TRBJ2-1	few	TRBD2	CASSLPGLAPYNEQFF	TGTGCCAGCAGCCTGCCGGGACTAGCGCCTTACAATGAGCAGTTCTTC
TRBV2	TRBJ2-1	many	TRBD1	CASSAGQGSNEQFF	TGTGCCAGCAGTGCCGGACAGGGGAGCAATGAGCAGTTCTTC
TRBV5-1	TRBJ1-1	-	-	CASSLVPGEGTEAFF	TGCGCCAGCAGCTTGGTTCCGGGGGAGGGCACTGAAGCTTTCTTT
TRBV6-2/TRBV6-3	TRBJ1-5	-	-	CASSYNPQNF	TGTGCCAGCAGTTATAATCCCCAGAATTTT
TRBV4-2	TRBJ1-2	once	-	CASSQEKGVGYGYTF	TGTGCCAGCAGCCAAGAGAAGGGAGTGGGCTATGGCTACACCTTC
TRBV6-1	TRBJ1-2	few	-	CASNRGLFKGANYGYTF	TGTGCCAGCAACAGAGGGCTTTTTAAGGGAGCTAACTATGGCTACACCTTC
TRBV11-1	TRBJ1-1	-	-	CASSLVPREAFF	TGTGCCAGCAGCTTAGTACCCAGGGAAGCTTTCTTT
TRBV10-3	TRBJ2-5	-	-	CAISDYDSAETQYF	TGTGCCATCAGTGACTACGATTCAGCCGAGACCCAGTACTTC
TRBV9	TRBJ2-1	-	-	CASSGDLNEQFF	TGTGCCAGCAGCGGGGACCTCAATGAGCAGTTCTTC
TRBV6-1	TRBJ1-1	-	-	CASRGRMNTEAFF	TGTGCCAGCAGGGGCCGGATGAACACTGAAGCTTTCTTT
TRBV28	TRBJ1-1	-	-	CASSPNDRYEAFF	TGTGCCAGCAGTCCGAACGACAGATATGAAGCTTTCTTT
TRBV12-3/TRBV12-4	TRBJ1-2	-	-	CASTNSGSSYGYTF	TGTGCCAGCACTAACTCCGGGAGTAGCTATGGCTACACCTTC
TRBV4-1	TRBJ2-1	-	TRBD1	CASSQDYRGSYNEQFF	TGCGCCAGCAGCCAAGATTACAGGGGGTCCTACAATGAGCAGTTCTTC
TRBV20-1	TRBJ2-6	few	-	CSVTDPPSGANVLTF	TGCAGTGTCACCGATCCGCCCTCTGGGGCCAACGTCCTGACTTTC
TRBV4-1	TRBJ1-4	few	-	CASSQGPSRGLSNEKLFF	TGCGCCAGCAGCCAAGGTCCCTCGAGGGGACTTTCTAATGAAAAACTGTTTTTT
TRBV18	TRBJ1-5	-	-	CASSPDQGTPSRPQHF	TGTGCCAGCTCACCAGATCAGGGGACCCCCAGTAGGCCCCAGCATTTT
TRBV25-1	TRBJ2-6	-	-	CASSIPGDRGANVLTF	TGTGCCAGCAGTATTCCGGGGGACCGTGGGGCCAACGTCCTGACTTTC
TRBV12-3/TRBV12-4	TRBJ2-7	-	-	CASSFGQGNGEQYF	TGTGCCAGCAGTTTCGGTCAGGGTAATGGTGAGCAGTACTTC
TRBV10-3	TRBJ2-3	few	-	CASGRVGGLTDTQYF	TGTGCCAGTGGTCGTGTGGGGGGGCTGACAGATACGCAGTATTTT
TRBV7-9	TRBJ1-2	-	TRBD1	CASSNGTGWIYGYTF	TGTGCCAGCAGCAACGGGACAGGGTGGATCTATGGCTACACCTTC
TRBV25-1	TRBJ2-7	-	-	CASSGWGSSSYNEQYF	TGTGCCAGCAGTGGGTGGGGATCGAGCTCCTACAATGAGCAGTACTTC
TRBV20-1	TRBJ2-7	few	-	CSARADGSLLSYEQYF	TGCAGTGCTAGAGCTGACGGTTCCCTACTATCCTACGAGCAGTACTTC
TRBV4-2	TRBJ1-5	-	-	CASSQLIGNLQHF	TGTGCCAGCAGCCAACTCATTGGCAATCTTCAGCATTTT
TRBV11-3	TRBJ2-2	-	-	CASRSRSGELFF	TGTGCCAGCAGGAGCAGGTCCGGGGAGCTGTTTTTT
TRBV20-1	TRBJ2-4	-	-	CSAPLQESLNIQYF	TGCAGTGCCCCCCTGCAGGAATCACTAAACATTCAGTACTTC
TRBV10-3	TRBJ1-1	once	-	CAISVQPNTEAFF	TGTGCCATCAGTGTACAGCCGAACACTGAAGCTTTCTTT
TRBV4-2	TRBJ1-5	-	-	CASAGDSSNQPQHF	TGTGCCAGCGCAGGTGACAGCAGCAATCAGCCCCAGCATTTT